The 16 T cell receptor beta chains below come from one sample, sequenced in a study of blood T cell repertoires in COVID-19. Sequencing was performed with immunoSEQ multiplex PCR; in TCRdb, only in-frame clones are kept and a portion is missing. In the table there are about 180,000 clones, approximately 83% of which are singletons. Input material: peripheral blood. The receptors were sampled from a man in his sixties with acute or convalescent COVID-19.

The CDR3 loop is CASTGESYEQYF. DNA for the CDR3: TGTGCCAGTACTGGGGAGTCCTACGAGCAGTACTTC. The chain combines TRBV7-8 with TRBJ2-7; possible D gene TRBD2, 5 bases. The germline gives CDR1 SGHVS, CDR2 FQNEAQ. The germline V and J ends were trimmed by 9 bases and 1 base, with 10 bases remaining between them. This CDR3 spans 12 amino acids.

About this clone itself: In the same sample, other DNA sequences code for this CDR3. The CDR3 DNA follows: TGTGCCAGCAGTCGAGACAGTTACGAGCAGTACTTC. Amino acids: CASSRDSYEQYF. The V call is TRBV6-2 or TRBV6-3, the J call TRBJ2-7, with D possibly being TRBD1 (5 bases). V was trimmed by 5 bases and J by 4 bases, leaving 9 bases between them. CDR1 is MNHEY and CDR2 is SVGEGT in the germline V gene. The CDR3 consists of 12 residues.

This chain uses TRBV5-8 with TRBJ1-5; tentatively, D is TRBD1 (6 bases). CDR3 length: 15 amino acids. Per germline, CDR1 SGHTS and CDR2 YDEGEE. The V gene lost 4 bases and the J gene lost 2 bases, with 13 bases spanning the gap. CDR3 DNA sequence: TGTGCCAGCAGCCACGACGGGGGGCGCAATCAGCCCCAGCATTTT. It codes for CASSHDGGRNQPQHF.

The CDR3 reads CASSQDRLSSYEQYF. CDR3 coding DNA: TGCGCCAGCAGCCAAGATCGCCTTAGCTCCTACGAGCAGTACTTC. The chain recombines TRBV4-3 with TRBJ2-7; D is undetermined. Germline-derived CDR1 and CDR2 are LGHNA and YSLEER. The CDR3 consists of 15 residues. Trimming took 0 bases from V and 0 from J, leaving 9 bases between them.

The chain employs TRBV19 and TRBJ2-2; D remains ambiguous. Germline CDR1 and CDR2: LNHDA and SQIVND (reference sequence). The CDR3 has 14 residues. Trimming took off 6 bases at V and 3 bases at J, with 11 bases between the two ends. The CDR3 spells CASRRPPDTGELFF. CDR3 DNA sequence: TGTGCCAGTAGGCGGCCCCCCGACACCGGGGAGCTGTTTTTT.

This clone turned up a few times. This rearrangement joins TRBV27 to TRBJ1-1; 8 nucleotides agree with TRBD1. The CDR3 is 15 residues long. Germline CDR1 MNHEY, CDR2 SMNVEV (reference sequence). The V and J ends lost 5 bases and 0 bases, in that order; junction bases with no gene match: 5. CDR3 nucleotides: TGTGCCAGCAGTCCCTCGACAGGGGTGAACACTGAAGCTTTCTTT. Its protein product is CASSPSTGVNTEAFF.

This rearrangement joins TRBV9 to TRBJ1-6; 9 bases align to TRBD1. The CDR3 totals 15 residues. Germline CDR1 and CDR2: SGDLS and YYNGEE. The V and J ends lost 0 bases and 10 bases, in that order; junction bases with no gene match: 5. The CDR3 sequence: CASSVGGQGNSPLHF. The CDR3 DNA reads as TGTGCCAGCAGCGTAGGAGGACAGGGGAACTCACCCCTCCACTTT.

The chain links TRBV5-6 to TRBJ2-7; TRBD2 agrees at 8 bases. V lost 0 bases, J lost 6 bases, and 5 bases stayed unmatched. Germline V gives CDR1 SGHDT, CDR2 YYEEEE. This CDR3 region has 14 residues. In nucleotides, the CDR3 is TGTGCCAGCAGCTTGGACGCGGGGGGTTCCGAGCAGTACTTC. This translates into CASSLDAGGSEQYF.

The V and J genes are TRBV4-3 and TRBJ2-1; 10 nucleotides agree with TRBD2. The CDR3 is 15 residues long. V dropped 0 bases and J dropped 7; count of bases not matched to a gene: 3. The V gene's germline CDR1 is LGHNA and CDR2 YSLEER. The CDR3 loop is CASSQEAAGGNEQFF. Here the CDR3 DNA reads TGCGCCAGCAGCCAAGAAGCAGCGGGAGGGAATGAGCAGTTCTTC.

The rearrangement joins TRBV7-2 to TRBJ2-5, with D possibly matching TRBD2 (6 bases). The CDR3 is 14 amino acids. Trimming took off 5 bases at V and 4 bases at J, with 14 bases between the two ends. Looked up from germline, CDR1 is SGHTA and CDR2 is FQGNSA. The CDR3 reads CASSPGTVGETQYF. For the CDR3, the DNA is TGTGCCAGCAGCCCCGGGACTGTTGGAGAGACCCAGTACTTC.

The chain joins TRBV27 to TRBJ2-5; perhaps TRBD2 as D (6 bases). CDR3 size: 13 residues. V lost 7 bases and J 5 bases, leaving 14 bases between the germline ends. Germline CDR1 and CDR2: MNHEY and SMNVEV (reference sequence). The chain's CDR3 is CASTTWRDETQYF. The CDR3 DNA is TGTGCCAGCACCACTTGGCGGGACGAGACCCAGTACTTC.

In this sample, this clone turned up a few times. The chain carries TRBV6-6 and TRBJ1-6; D perhaps matches TRBD1 (6 bases). Trimming pared 5 bases from V and 8 bases from J, leaving 16 bases between. This CDR3 has 15 residues. Per the germline V gene, CDR1 is MNHNY and CDR2 is SVGAGI (reference sequence). CDR3 sequence: CASSGGGGADSPLHF. The CDR3 DNA is TGTGCCAGCAGTGGCGGAGGGGGGGCGGATTCACCCCTCCACTTT.

This clone was recorded a few times. J is TRBJ2-1 and V is TRBV11-1, with TRBD1 identical over 8 bases. V shed 3 bases, J shed 6 bases, and the junction held 7 bases outside the gene matches. Germline CDR1 SGHAT, CDR2 FQDESV (reference sequence). The CDR3 totals 15 residues. CDR3 protein: CASSFRTGKGNEQFF. The CDR3 nucleotides read TGTGCCAGCAGCTTCAGGACAGGGAAGGGCAATGAGCAGTTCTTC. Supplemented by reference TRBV11-1 and TRBJ2-1, the full variable domain reads EAEVAQSPRYKITEKSQAVAFWCDPISGHATLYWYRQILGQGPELLVQFQDESVVDDSQLPKDRFSAERLKGVDSTLKIQPAELGDSAMYLCASSFRTGKGNEQFFGPGTRLTVL.

The chain carries TRBV19 and TRBJ2-3; D is unclear. This CDR3 is 17 amino acids long. Between the trimmed V and J ends, which lost 3 bases and 0 bases, there was a span of 16 bases. Per the germline V gene, CDR1 is LNHDA and CDR2 is SQIVND (reference sequence). The CDR3 is CASSIRTGGWSTDTQYF. DNA for the CDR3: TGTGCCAGTAGTATCCGTACGGGTGGCTGGAGCACAGATACGCAGTATTTT.

The V call is TRBV24-1, the J call TRBJ2-7, with TRBD1 identical over 9 bases. Per germline, CDR1 KGHDR and CDR2 SFDVKD. The V segment lost 5 bases and the J segment 4 bases; nucleotides outside the gene matches: 8. CDR3 length: 15 amino acids. DNA for the CDR3: TGTGCCACCAGTGTGTCCGGGACAGGGTCTTACGAGCAGTACTTC. It encodes CATSVSGTGSYEQYF.

The chain employs TRBV5-1 and TRBJ2-1; 7 nucleotides agree with TRBD2. CDR1 SGHRS and CDR2 YFSETQ come from the germline V gene. Trimming removed 0 bases from V and 9 bases from J; junction bases left unmatched: 6. There are 14 residues in the CDR3. CDR3 protein: CASSLDSGTTEQFF. Written as DNA, the CDR3 is TGCGCCAGCAGCTTGGATTCCGGGACTACTGAGCAGTTCTTC.